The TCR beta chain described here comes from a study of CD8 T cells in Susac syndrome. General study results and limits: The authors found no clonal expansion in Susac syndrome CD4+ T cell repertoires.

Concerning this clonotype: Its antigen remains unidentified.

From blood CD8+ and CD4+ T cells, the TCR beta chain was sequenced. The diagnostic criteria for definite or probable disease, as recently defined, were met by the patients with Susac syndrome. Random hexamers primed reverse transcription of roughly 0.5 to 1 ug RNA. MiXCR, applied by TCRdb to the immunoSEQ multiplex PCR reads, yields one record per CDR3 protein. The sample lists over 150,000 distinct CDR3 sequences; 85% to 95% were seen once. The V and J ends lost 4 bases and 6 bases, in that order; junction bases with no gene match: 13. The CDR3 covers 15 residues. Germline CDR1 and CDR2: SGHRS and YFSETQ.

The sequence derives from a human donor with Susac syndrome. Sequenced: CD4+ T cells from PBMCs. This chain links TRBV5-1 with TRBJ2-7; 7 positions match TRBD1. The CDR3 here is CASSLPDRVAGEQYF. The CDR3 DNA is TGCGCCAGCAGCCTCCCCGACAGGGTTGCGGGCGAGCAGTACTTC.